This is a list of T cell receptor beta chains from one sample in a study of beta chain features in type 1 diabetes. Using immunoSEQ multiplex PCR, the repertoire was profiled, and TCRdb retains in-frame clones only, with some absent. This sample carries about 370,000 clones, roughly a tenth of them seen once, and the ten largest clones take roughly 0.6%. The source material was central memory CD4+ T cells from blood. The origin of the receptors is a man aged 25 to 45 with type 1 diabetes. The CDR3 runs from the conserved cysteine through the conserved F or W. A D gene is named only where the DNA matches it firmly. Not every row has a clone size; where given, it reads once, few, many or a size class.

v_call	j_call	clone_size	d_call	cdr3_nt	cdr3_aa
TRBV18	TRBJ1-5	.	TRBD1	TGTGCCAGCTCACCGTTACACGGGACAGGAAACAATCAGCCCCAGCATTTT	CASSPLHGTGNNQPQHF
TRBV5-1	TRBJ1-5	.	.	TGCGCCAGCAGCTTGTTGGCAGGAGATCAGCCCCAGCATTTT	CASSLLAGDQPQHF
TRBV30	TRBJ2-4	few	TRBD1	TGTGCCTGGAGTGTACCCCTACAGGGGACGGCCAAAAACATTCAGTACTTC	CAWSVPLQGTAKNIQYF
TRBV11-2	TRBJ2-3	.	TRBD2	TGTGCCAGCAGCTTAGCGCCTAGCGGGAAGGGTACGCAGTATTTT	CASSLAPSGKGTQYF
TRBV18	TRBJ1-4	many	.	TGTGCCAGCTCACGGACAGAGAATGAAAAACTGTTTTTT	CASSRTENEKLFF
TRBV6-1	TRBJ1-2	few	.	TGTGCCAGCAGGCCCGGGGCAGAGCGGAACTATGGCTACACCTTC	CASRPGAERNYGYTF
TRBV7-2	TRBJ2-5	few	TRBD2	TGTGCCAGCAGCTTCAAGGGAGGGATTGAGACCCAGTACTTC	CASSFKGGIETQYF
TRBV5-1	TRBJ2-1	.	TRBD1	TGCGCCAGCAGCGAACAGGGGGCCTACAATGAGCAGTTCTTC	CASSEQGAYNEQFF
TRBV9	TRBJ2-6	.	.	TGTGCCAGCAGCGTAGGTGGTTCTGGGGCCAACGTCCTGACTTTC	CASSVGGSGANVLTF
TRBV5-1	TRBJ2-5	many	TRBD1	TGCGCCAGCAGCCGCGGACTGACAGGGGCAGAGACCCAGTACTTC	CASSRGLTGAETQYF